The T cell receptor beta chain under discussion was sequenced for a study of cytomegalovirus exposure and HLA in healthy donors. The study, taken as a whole, reports: Cytomegalovirus association was listed for around 170 TCR beta chains. By HLA locus, TCR association rates varied in a later analysis, with DRB1 showing the most and HLA-C the fewest.

In the PCR, 60 Vbeta and 13 Jbeta primers were used. In the original workflow: It was a later analysis that counted some 80 million unique TCR beta chains, of which some 9.9 million were shared. TCRdb's copy holds only in-frame clones and misses some; the assay was immunoSEQ multiplex PCR. V and J calls and clone size are copied from that table; D and trimming were computed from the DNA. The profile shows approximately 290,000 clones, under 90% of them singletons. Looked up from germline, CDR1 is LNHNV and CDR2 is YYDKDF (reference sequence). Trimming removed 5 bases from V and 0 bases from J; junction bases left unmatched: 7. The CDR3 runs 17 residues. This clone was detected once. Its target is not known.

The gene calls are TRBV15 and TRBJ1-5, with 10 nucleotides matching TRBD1. Sequences were obtained from PBMCs. This clonotype was obtained from a girl aged 2-10 years in good health and CMV-seronegative. The CDR3 here is CATSRDRGVDSNQPQHF. In DNA form, the CDR3 reads TGTGCCACCAGCCGGGACAGGGGCGTCGATAGCAATCAGCCCCAGCATTTT.